Presented here are 29 T cell receptor beta chains from one specimen sequenced in a study of T cell repertoires in cytomegalovirus infection. One entry per CDR3 protein, called by TCRdb with MiXCR from the reads. Seen here are 680,000 or so distinct CDR3 sequences, approximately 40% observed once, and the top ten hold under 3%. The sample taken for sequencing was PBMCs. These receptors were collected from a human donor in good health (CMV status not recorded). Some clones in this sample may be carry-over from other donors' samples.

This clonotype has at least ten counts. The conserved phenylalanine or tryptophan is not found at the CDR3 terminus, so this likely reflects a read error. Because the CDR3's place on the DNA is in doubt, the DNA is left out and the CDR3 is given as listed by TCRdb. J is TRBJ1-2 and V is TRBV28; the table names TRBD1, a call not compared with the DNA. The CDR3 extends over 11 residues, inclusive of both ends. In germline, CDR1 is MDHEN, CDR2 SYDVKM. The CDR3 loop is CASSLKGVVRG.

This clonotype occurred a few times. The gene calls are TRBV12-3 or TRBV12-4 and TRBJ2-6, with D possibly being TRBD2 (5 bases). With 6 bases removed from V and 12 bases from J, the gap between germline ends came to 15 bases. This CDR3 is 13 amino acids long. The CDR3 nucleotides are TGTGCCAGCAGCAAAGAGGGTCTAAGCGTCCTGACTTTC. It encodes CASSKEGLSVLTF.

This clonotype has a handful of counts. The genes are TRBV7-9 and TRBJ2-1; no clear D gene. The CDR3 extends over 16 amino acids. Trimming took off 2 bases at V and 2 bases at J, with 13 bases between the two ends. Germline loops: CDR1 SEHNR, CDR2 FQNEAQ (reference sequence). The CDR3 is CASSLSYTQAYNEQFF. CDR3 coding DNA: TGTGCCAGCAGCTTAAGTTACACCCAGGCCTACAATGAGCAGTTCTTC.

This clonotype occurred a few times. The chain carries TRBV6-1 and TRBJ2-7; 11 bases agree with TRBD1. The CDR3 has 14 residues. Trimming cost V 6 bases and J 4 bases; bases outside gene matches: 5. Germline values: CDR1 MNHNS, CDR2 SASEGT. The CDR3 here is CASRSDRGLYEQYF. The CDR3 DNA is TGTGCCAGCAGATCGGACAGGGGGCTTTACGAGCAGTACTTC.

V usage is TRBV28 and J usage is TRBJ2-2; 10 bases line up with TRBD2. CDR1 is MDHEN and CDR2 is SYDVKM in the germline V gene. Trimming removed 8 bases from V and 6 bases from J; junction bases left unmatched: 12. The CDR3 has 16 amino acids. The CDR3 region has the DNA TGTGCCAGCGAGGCGTCTAGCGGGAGAAATCCCGGGGAGCTGTTTTTT. It is translated as CASEASSGRNPGELFF.

The gene calls are TRBV5-1 and TRBJ2-3, with D perhaps TRBD1 (5 bases). V lost 6 bases to trimming and J lost 3 bases, with 11 bases between them. The germline CDR1 and CDR2 sequences are SGHRS and YFSETQ. The CDR3 length is 13 residues. This CDR3 is CASTTESTDTQYF. For the CDR3, the DNA is TGCGCCAGCACGACAGAATCTACAGATACGCAGTATTTT.

The chain links TRBV6-5 to TRBJ1-2, with D perhaps TRBD1 (6 bases). This CDR3 is built from 14 residues. Trimming shortened V by 7 bases and J by 7 bases, and 19 bases separated the two germline ends. Germline CDR1 is MNHEY and CDR2 is SVGAGI. The CDR3: CASTNRQGRSGYTF. The CDR3 region has the DNA TGTGCCAGCACCAACCGGCAGGGGCGGAGTGGCTACACCTTC.

This chain links TRBV11-2 with TRBJ2-2; D may be TRBD2 (6 bases). Germline loops: CDR1 SGHAT, CDR2 FQNNGV. The CDR3 length is 15 residues. With 2 bases removed from V and 7 bases from J, the gap between germline ends came to 14 bases. CDR3 loop: CASSLYNGSGGELFF. CDR3 DNA sequence: TGTGCCAGCAGCTTATATAACGGGAGCGGCGGGGAGCTGTTTTTT.

The chain recombines TRBV20-1 with TRBJ1-6; no clear D. Between the trimmed V and J ends, which lost 1 base and 7 bases, there was a span of 14 bases. The CDR3 spans 15 residues. CDR1 and CDR2 (germline): DFQATT, SNEGSKA (reference sequence). CDR3 in DNA: TGCAGTGCTAGAGGAGACCACCTGAGAAATTCACCCCTCCACTTT. Encoded protein: CSARGDHLRNSPLHF.

The chain uses TRBV19 and TRBJ2-1, with 11 bases aligning to TRBD2. The J segment lost 6 bases and the V segment lost 2 bases, leaving 6 bases of the junction unmatched. CDR3 length equals 16 residues. Germline V gives CDR1 LNHDA, CDR2 SQIVND (reference sequence). CDR3 protein: CASSIQTSGVFNEQFF. In DNA form, the CDR3 reads TGTGCCAGTAGTATACAGACTAGCGGGGTCTTCAATGAGCAGTTCTTC.

The rearrangement joins TRBV28 to TRBJ2-5, with 8 bases identical to TRBD2. The CDR3 contains 16 residues. With V trimmed by 3 bases and J by 6 bases, 12 bases remained unmatched. CDR1 MDHEN and CDR2 SYDVKM come from the germline V gene. CDR3 region: CASSFPLLGTSQTQYF. The CDR3 DNA sequence: TGTGCCAGCAGTTTCCCCCTTCTTGGGACTAGTCAGACCCAGTACTTC.

This clonotype has just a few counts. The gene calls are TRBV6-8 and TRBJ2-7, with a weak D call TRBD1 (5 bases). V was cut by 5 bases and J by 3 bases, with 17 bases left in between. CDR3 length: 15 amino acids. CDR1 is MNHGY and CDR2 is SAAAGT in the germline V gene. For the CDR3, the DNA is TGTGCCAGCAGTGGGGCCGCAGAGATCCTCTACGAGCAGTACTTC. Translated, it gives CASSGAAEILYEQYF.

With respect to this clonotype: A read error is likely, as this CDR3 ends without the conserved phenylalanine or tryptophan. This chain uses TRBV7-6 with TRBJ1-2; D not certain. Germline V gene data show CDR1 as SGHVS and CDR2 as FNYEAQ. Trimming left V 5 bases short and J 3 bases short, with 13 bases between. The CDR3 runs to 14 residues. The CDR3: CASSPTTDYYGYTL. The CDR3 bases are TGTGCCAGCAGCCCGACGACGGATTACTATGGCTACACCTTA.

On this clonotype: At one of its ends the junction is not consistent with the germline gene, which may arise from a read error. The V and J genes are TRBV7-7 and TRBJ2-5; a possible D gene is TRBD1 (5 bases). The CDR3 spans 14 residues. Per germline, CDR1 SSHAT and CDR2 FNYEAQ (reference sequence). The CDR3 protein is CAISLSRVQKTQYF. CDR3 nucleotide sequence: TGTGCCATCAGCTTATCCAGGGTCCAAAAGACCCAGTACTTC.

V and J are TRBV7-2 and TRBJ2-4; D is perhaps TRBD1 or TRBD2 (5 bases each). The CDR3 has 12 residues. V was shortened by 3 bases and J by 6 bases, with 6 bases between the two germline ends. The germline gives CDR1 SGHTA, CDR2 FQGNSA. CDR3 DNA sequence: TGTGCCAGCAGCTTTGGGGGAAACATTCAGTACTTC. Its translation: CASSFGGNIQYF.

About this clonotype: The junction differs from germline at one of its ends, possibly a read error. V is TRBV6-8 and J is TRBJ2-6, with 7 bases identical to TRBD1. The CDR3 sequence is 17 residues long. From germline, CDR1 is MNHGY and CDR2 SAAAGT. The CDR3, as DNA: TGTGCCAGCAGTGACTACAGGGGCTCCCCTGGGGTCAACGTCCTGACTTTC. The encoded protein is CASSDYRGSPGVNVLTF.

The rearrangement uses TRBV10-3 and TRBJ2-1; D perhaps matches TRBD2 (6 bases). V lost 6 bases and J lost 5, with 17 bases in between. The CDR3 loop spans 15 amino acids. CDR1 ENHRY and CDR2 SYGVKD come from the germline V gene. The CDR3: CAISGLPEEDNEQFF. For the CDR3, the DNA is TGTGCCATCAGCGGACTACCCGAGGAGGACAATGAGCAGTTCTTC.

This rearrangement joins TRBV30 to TRBJ1-2; TRBD1 is a possible D gene (5 bases). The length of the CDR3 is 12 residues. Trimming took off 8 bases at V and 2 bases at J, with 12 bases between the two ends. Germline V gene lookup returns CDR1 GTSNPN and CDR2 SVGIG (reference sequence). CDR3 region: CARDGKNYGYTF. As DNA, the CDR3 is TGTGCCAGGGACGGAAAAAACTATGGCTACACCTTC.

The rearrangement uses TRBV27 and TRBJ2-7, with D unresolved. Trimming removed 3 bases from V and 1 base from J, with 13 bases in between. CDR1 and CDR2 from the germline V gene are MNHEY and SMNVEV (reference sequence). The CDR3 extends over 15 amino acids. CDR3 sequence (DNA): TGTGCCAGCAGTTTGATTCGTCCTTCGTCCTACGAGCAGTACTTC. It translates to CASSLIRPSSYEQYF.

In this sample, this clonotype turned up a few times. The V and J genes are TRBV7-1 and TRBJ1-4; 7 nucleotides match TRBD1. TRBV7-1 is an ORF, with its function uncertain. The CDR3 spans 16 residues. After removal of 5 bases from V and 7 bases from J, the junction contained 13 bases not matched to a gene. The CDR3 sequence: CASSPDRVGTSEKLFF. In DNA form, the CDR3 reads TGTGCCAGCAGCCCCGACAGGGTGGGGACGAGTGAAAAACTGTTTTTT.

The chain has TRBV10-2 and TRBJ2-1, with unresolved D. Trimming stripped 2 bases from V and 0 bases from J, with 8 bases between. The germline gives CDR1 WSHSY, CDR2 SAAADI. This CDR3 is 15 amino acids long. The CDR3 sequence: CASSEDLSSYNEQFF. CDR3 DNA sequence: TGCGCCAGCAGTGAGGACTTGAGCTCCTACAATGAGCAGTTCTTC.

This clonotype was observed many times. This chain connects TRBV28 to TRBJ1-5, with a possible D match to TRBD1 (6 bases). Trimming stripped 2 bases from V and 0 bases from J, with 17 bases between. This CDR3 comprises 18 residues. The germline gives CDR1 MDHEN, CDR2 SYDVKM. The CDR3 nucleotides read TGTGCCAGCAGTTTAAGCATAAGAGCAGGGGATAGCAATCAGCCCCAGCATTTT. This translates into CASSLSIRAGDSNQPQHF.

Comment on this clonotype: A read error is possible here, since a much larger clone lies one base away. This chain links TRBV7-8 with TRBJ1-6, with no clear D. Germline V gene sequence: CDR1 SGHVS, CDR2 FQNEAQ. The CDR3 has 13 amino acids. The CDR3 loop is CSSSSAANSPLHF. DNA for the CDR3: TGTTCCAGCAGCTCCGCTGCGAATTCACCCCTCCACTTT.

This clonotype has just a few counts. V usage is TRBV28 and J usage is TRBJ1-1, with D unclear. The CDR3 covers 12 residues. Germline V CDR1 and CDR2: MDHEN, SYDVKM. The ends were cut back, 5 bases at V and 7 bases at J, with 11 bases in the middle. The CDR3 coding sequence is TGTGCCAGCAGTAATCTCGGCGGTGAAGCTTTCTTT. It is translated as CASSNLGGEAFF.

In regard to this clonotype: Given a much more abundant clone one base away, this may be a read error. The V call is TRBV4-2, the J call TRBJ2-5; 8 bases are shared with TRBD1. From germline, CDR1 is LGHNA and CDR2 YNFKEQ. The CDR3 contains 17 residues. The DNA for the CDR3 is TGTGCCAGCAGTCCCAGGGTCGGGACAGGAGCGCAAGAGCCCCAGTACTTC. Amino acids: CASSPRVGTGAQEPQYF.

As regards this clonotype: One end of the junction does not line up with germline, which may come from a read error. J is TRBJ2-7 and V is TRBV4-1; 7 positions match TRBD2. Germline-derived CDR1 and CDR2 are MGHRA and YSYEKL. The CDR3 runs 17 residues. The CDR3 reads CASSQERNSGQRYEHYF. CDR3 DNA sequence: TGCGCCAGCAGCCAAGAGCGGAATAGCGGGCAACGGTACGAGCATTACTTC.

This chain links TRBV7-9 with TRBJ2-7, with 13 nucleotides matching TRBD2. CDR3 length: 12 amino acids. CDR1 is SEHNR and CDR2 is FQNEAQ in the germline V gene (reference sequence). The trim removed 11 bases at V and 7 bases at J, leaving 5 bases unmatched. As DNA, the CDR3 is TGTGCCTGCCCGGGACTAGCGGGAGAGCAGTACTTC. This sequence encodes CACPGLAGEQYF.

As regards this clonotype: The CDR3 does not close with the conserved phenylalanine or tryptophan, likely indicating a read error. The gene calls are TRBV6-1 and TRBJ2-4; TRBD2 agrees at 11 bases. The CDR3 contains 16 residues. Germline V lookup: CDR1 MNHNS, CDR2 SASEGT. V dropped 6 bases and J dropped 1; count of bases not matched to a gene: 5. The CDR3: CASSDLAGGAKNIQYS. The DNA for the CDR3 is TGTGCCAGCAGCGATCTAGCGGGGGGTGCCAAAAACATTCAGTACTCC.

The V and J genes are TRBV7-2 and TRBJ1-6; 7 positions agree with TRBD1. This CDR3 contains 16 residues. V lost 4 bases to trimming and J lost 5 bases; unmatched junction nucleotides: 8. Germline-derived CDR1 and CDR2 are SGHTA and FQGNSA. CDR3 in amino acids: CASSWTGTADNSPLHF. The DNA for the CDR3 is TGTGCCAGCAGCTGGACCGGGACAGCCGATAATTCACCCCTCCACTTT.